Shown below are 31 T cell receptor beta chains from a single sample sequenced in a study of T cells after yellow fever vaccination. TCRdb reprocessed the 5' RACE reads with MiXCR, giving one entry per CDR3 protein. The sample has about 360,000 distinct CDR3 sequences; about 6% are singletons. Sample: PBMCs, taken 5 days after the yellow fever booster vaccination. The receptors stem from a man aged 30 to 39 who received the YFV17D yellow fever vaccine.

This rearrangement joins TRBV6-1 to TRBJ1-5, with D unclear. Deletions cut 5 bases from V and 0 bases from J, with 14 bases between. This CDR3 comprises 16 residues. The germline gives CDR1 MNHNS, CDR2 SASEGT. The CDR3 sequence: CASSPRTPNSNQPQHF. CDR3 bases: TGTGCCAGCAGTCCCCGAACTCCGAATAGCAATCAGCCCCAGCATTTT.

This clonotype was counted many times. V is TRBV20-1 and J is TRBJ2-7, with 10 bases identical to TRBD2. The germline V gene has CDR1 DFQATT and CDR2 SNEGSKA (reference sequence). The CDR3 spans 14 residues. The trim removed 3 bases at V and 3 bases at J, leaving 5 bases unmatched. CDR3 in amino acids: CSARRPSGSYEQYF. The CDR3 nucleotides are TGCAGTGCTAGGAGGCCTAGCGGGAGCTACGAGCAGTACTTC.

This clonotype is a singleton in its sample. The chain is built from TRBV5-4 and TRBJ2-5, with 7 bases that match TRBD2. V lost 5 bases, J lost 3 bases, and 4 bases stayed unmatched. There are 13 residues in the CDR3. Per germline, CDR1 SGHNT and CDR2 YYREEE (reference sequence). The CDR3 DNA is TGTGCCAGCAGTGGACTAGATAAAGAGACCCAGTACTTC. Residues: CASSGLDKETQYF. Variable domain in full (rest from reference TRBV5-4 and TRBJ2-5): ETGVTQSPTHLIKTRGQQVTLRCSSQSGHNTVSWYQQALGQGPQFIFQYYREEENGRGNFPPRFSGLQFPNYSSELNVNALELDDSALYLCASSGLDKETQYFGPGTRLLVL.

This clonotype was counted between two and nine times. The J gene is TRBJ2-3, the V gene TRBV6-1, with TRBD1 matching over 8 bases. V dropped 7 bases and J dropped 5; count of bases not matched to a gene: 14. CDR1 MNHNS and CDR2 SASEGT come from the germline V gene. The CDR3 contains 16 residues. CDR3 coding DNA: TGTGCCAGCACCACTCTCGGCAGGGGGCGCTTAGATACGCAGTATTTT. The encoded protein is CASTTLGRGRLDTQYF.

J is TRBJ2-5 and V is TRBV7-9; 8 bases line up with TRBD2. There are 17 residues in the CDR3. Germline CDR1 SEHNR, CDR2 FQNEAQ (reference sequence). V gave up 6 bases and J gave up 1 base; unmatched junction bases: 13. CDR3: CASSREGIAGPQETQYF. DNA of the CDR3: TGTGCCAGCAGTCGAGAGGGGATAGCGGGGCCCCAAGAGACCCAGTACTTC. Looking up the rest from reference TRBV7-9 and TRBJ2-5 gives the full variable domain: DTGVSQNPRHKITKRGQNVTFRCDPISEHNRLYWYRQTLGQGPEFLTYFQNEAQLEKSRLLSDRFSAERPKGSFSTLEIQRTEQGDSAMYLCASSREGIAGPQETQYFGPGTRLLVL.

In its sample, this clonotype was seen a few times. V is TRBV20-1 and J is TRBJ2-3, with D possibly called TRBD1 or TRBD2 (5 bases each). V shed 3 bases and J shed 12 bases, with 16 bases lying between them. Germline CDR1 DFQATT, CDR2 SNEGSKA (reference sequence). This CDR3 is built from 12 residues. The CDR3 DNA is TGCAGTGCTAGCGAGGGACCAATATCCCAGTATTTT. Translating gives CSASEGPISQYF.

CDR3 region: CASSGRDQTYYEQYF. The CDR3 coding sequence is TGTGCCAGCAGCGGCCGGGACCAAACCTACTACGAGCAGTACTTC. The chain uses TRBV5-4 and TRBJ2-7; D may be TRBD1 or TRBD2 (5 bases each). The germline V gene has CDR1 SGHNT and CDR2 YYREEE (reference sequence). The CDR3 is made up of 15 amino acids. The V and J ends lost 4 bases and 3 bases respectively, with 17 bases between them.

J is TRBJ2-7 and V is TRBV5-1, with D maybe TRBD2 (6 bases). The length of the CDR3 is 16 residues. Trimming pared 0 bases from V and 6 bases from J, leaving 19 bases between. Germline CDR1 reads SGHRS; CDR2 reads YFSETQ. CDR3 amino acids: CASSLGSGRGASEQYF. The CDR3 region has the DNA TGCGCCAGCAGCTTGGGGTCCGGGAGAGGAGCAAGCGAGCAGTACTTC.

Comments on this clonotype: This clone may be a read error of a much larger clone one base away. V and J are TRBV28 and TRBJ2-7; weak D call: TRBD1 (6 bases). The CDR3 contains 15 residues. Germline values: CDR1 MDHEN, CDR2 SYDVKM. For the CDR3, the DNA is TGTGGCAGCAGTTTATCAGGGGCAAAGGTTGACGAGCAGTACTTC. Amino acid sequence: CGSSLSGAKVDEQYF. Full variable domain (outside the CDR3, taken from reference TRBV28 and TRBJ2-7): DVKVTQSSRYLVKRTGEKVFLECVQDMDHENMFWYRQDPGLGLRLIYFSYDVKMKEKGDIPEGYSVSREKKERFSLILESASTNQTSMYLCGSSLSGAKVDEQYFGPGTRLTVT.

The V call is TRBV5-1, the J call TRBJ2-1; TRBD1 agrees at 10 bases. The V gene end was trimmed by 5 bases and the J gene end by 0 bases; junction bases not matched to a gene: 5. The CDR3 covers 16 residues. The germline V gene encodes CDR1 SGHRS and CDR2 YFSETQ. In DNA, the CDR3 is TGCGCCAGCAGGTCGACAGGGGGCCGCTCCTACAATGAGCAGTTCTTC. Residues: CASRSTGGRSYNEQFF.

The chain is built from TRBV14 and TRBJ2-1, with a tentative D call TRBD1 (6 bases). This CDR3 region has 13 residues. Trimming pared 1 base from V and 9 bases from J, leaving 10 bases between. Germline CDR1 and CDR2: SGHDN and FVKESK. The CDR3 sequence: CASSQAGVGEQFF. In nucleotides, the CDR3 is TGTGCCAGCAGCCAAGCAGGGGTAGGTGAGCAGTTCTTC.

This chain uses TRBV4-3 with TRBJ2-1; 9 bases are shared with TRBD2. Per germline, CDR1 LGHNA and CDR2 YSLEER. Trimming removed 4 bases from V and 8 bases from J; junction bases left unmatched: 9. This CDR3 region has 15 residues. This CDR3 reads CASSRREGFLDEQFF. The CDR3 bases are TGCGCCAGCAGCCGGCGGGAGGGGTTCCTCGATGAGCAGTTCTTC.

In this sample, this clonotype turned up a few times. CDR3 sequence reads: CASSPIQGKETQYF. The CDR3 DNA follows: TGTGCCAGCAGCCCAATACAGGGTAAAGAGACCCAGTACTTC. The chain carries TRBV27 and TRBJ2-5, with D possibly being TRBD1 (6 bases). The germline V gene encodes CDR1 MNHEY and CDR2 SMNVEV (reference sequence). The V gene lost 6 bases and the J gene lost 3 bases, with 14 bases spanning the gap. This CDR3 has 14 amino acids.

J is TRBJ2-1 and V is TRBV16, with a possible D match to TRBD1 (6 bases). Germline values: CDR1 KGHSY, CDR2 FQNENV. The germline V and J ends were trimmed by 2 bases and 6 bases, with 11 bases remaining between them. There are 14 residues in the CDR3. This chain's CDR3 is CASSQRGRGNEQFF. CDR3 DNA: TGTGCCAGCAGCCAAAGGGGCAGGGGCAATGAGCAGTTCTTC.

This clonotype was seen a handful of times. The chain recombines TRBV11-1 with TRBJ2-5; D perhaps matches TRBD1 (5 bases). The V end lost 7 bases, the J end lost 3 bases, and 12 bases lay between the germline ends. Germline CDR1 reads SGHAT; CDR2 reads FQDESV (reference sequence). CDR3 size: 13 residues. The chain's CDR3 is CASNQGPKETQYF. CDR3 coding DNA: TGTGCCAGCAACCAGGGCCCGAAAGAGACCCAGTACTTC.

This clonotype occurred many times. This chain joins TRBV7-2 and TRBJ2-7; D not resolved. The CDR3 covers 12 residues. The germline V gene encodes CDR1 SGHTA and CDR2 FQGNSA. V was clipped by 5 bases and J by 3 bases, with 8 bases between them. CDR3 region: CASSQPFYEQYF. DNA of the CDR3: TGTGCCAGCAGCCAGCCTTTCTACGAGCAGTACTTC.

This clonotype came up many times. The genes are TRBV5-1 and TRBJ2-7, with D possibly TRBD1 on 6 matching bases. V shed 2 bases and J shed 4 bases, with 10 bases lying between them. The CDR3 extends over 13 amino acids. Germline assignment: CDR1 SGHRS and CDR2 YFSETQ. The CDR3, as DNA: TGCGCCAGCAGCTTAACAGGGTCGTACGAGCAGTACTTC. Translation: CASSLTGSYEQYF.

Ten or more counts support this clonotype. The V call is TRBV28, the J call TRBJ2-1; 10 bases are shared with TRBD2. Germline values: CDR1 MDHEN, CDR2 SYDVKM. This CDR3 is 15 amino acids long. V gave up 6 bases and J gave up 8 bases; unmatched junction bases: 10. In DNA form, the CDR3 reads TGTGCCAGCAGCAGTACTAGCGGGATTGTTGATGAGCAGTTCTTC. It is translated as CASSSTSGIVDEQFF.

V usage is TRBV5-4 and J usage is TRBJ2-5; 8 nucleotides align to TRBD2. This CDR3 comprises 16 residues. Germline V gene data show CDR1 as SGHNT and CDR2 as YYREEE (reference sequence). The V gene end was trimmed by 2 bases and the J gene end by 5 bases; junction bases not matched to a gene: 11. The CDR3 DNA follows: TGTGCCAGCAGCTTCCGCCAAGCGGGAGAAGCCGAGACCCAGTACTTC. Its protein product is CASSFRQAGEAETQYF.

V is TRBV7-8 and J is TRBJ1-4; D uncertain. This CDR3 region has 14 residues. Trimming took 5 bases from V and 8 from J, leaving 15 bases between them. Germline assignment: CDR1 SGHVS and CDR2 FQNEAQ. The CDR3, as DNA: TGTGCCAGCAGCGTTCGGCCCTTAGGGGAAAAACTGTTTTTT. Protein: CASSVRPLGEKLFF.

In this sample, this clonotype turned up a few times. The genes are TRBV20-1 and TRBJ2-5, with 9 bases matching TRBD1. Germline trimming cut 6 bases from V and 4 bases from J; bases unmatched to any gene: 3. The CDR3 is 12 amino acids. Germline V lookup: CDR1 DFQATT, CDR2 SNEGSKA (reference sequence). In DNA, the CDR3 is TGCAGTGCCCGGACAGGGGTAGAGACCCAGTACTTC. This encodes CSARTGVETQYF.

The rearrangement uses TRBV5-1 and TRBJ2-5; tentative D call: TRBD2 (5 bases). CDR1 is SGHRS and CDR2 is YFSETQ in the germline V gene. Trimming left V 0 bases short and J 7 bases short, with 10 bases between. This CDR3 is 13 amino acids long. CDR3 bases: TGCGCCAGCAGCTTGGATGTTGCGGGGACCCAGTACTTC. Protein product: CASSLDVAGTQYF. Drawing the rest from reference TRBV5-1 and TRBJ2-5, the complete variable domain is KAGVTQTPRYLIKTRGQQVTLSCSPISGHRSVSWYQQTPGQGLQFLFEYFSETQRNKGNFPGRFSGRQFSNSRSEMNVSTLELGDSALYLCASSLDVAGTQYFGPGTRLLVL.

As to this clonotype: This may be a read error: a much more frequent sequence differs by one nucleotide. This rearrangement joins TRBV11-2 to TRBJ2-1; D uncertain. CDR3 length: 16 residues. V was shortened by 0 bases and J by 0 bases, with 9 bases between the two germline ends. Germline CDR1 is SGHAT and CDR2 is FQNNGV. The CDR3 loop reads CASSLEWFGSYNEQFF. CDR3 bases: TGTGCCAGCAGCTTAGAGTGGTTTGGCTCCTACAATGAGCAGTTCTTC.

This clonotype was seen ten or more times. The chain is built from TRBV5-5 and TRBJ2-1, with D hard to call. CDR3 length equals 15 residues. V lost 3 bases and J lost 0, with 10 bases in between. Germline values: CDR1 SGHKS, CDR2 YYEKEE (reference sequence). The CDR3 DNA sequence: TGTGCCAGCAGCTCACAGATGAGCTCCTACAATGAGCAGTTCTTC. Its protein is CASSSQMSSYNEQFF.

This clonotype showed up many times. The CDR3 DNA follows: TGTGCCATCAGTGGGGTAGCGGGAGTTTTTAACCAAGAGACCCAGTACTTC. It codes for CAISGVAGVFNQETQYF. The chain employs TRBV10-3 and TRBJ2-5, with 9 bases fitting TRBD2. CDR1 is ENHRY and CDR2 is SYGVKD in the germline V gene. Trimming cost V 4 bases and J 0 bases; bases outside gene matches: 9. This CDR3 contains 17 residues.

This clonotype came up a few times. V and J are TRBV20-1 and TRBJ2-1; TRBD1 is a possible D gene (7 bases). V shed 3 bases and J shed 2 bases, with 14 bases lying between them. CDR1 is DFQATT and CDR2 is SNEGSKA in the germline V gene (reference sequence). The CDR3 is 15 amino acids. CDR3 loop: CSASVAGGPYNEQFF. The CDR3 DNA is TGCAGTGCTAGCGTGGCAGGGGGGCCCTACAATGAGCAGTTCTTC.

The table lists this clonotype with a few counts. The chain combines TRBV20-1 with TRBJ2-1; D is possibly TRBD1 (7 bases). CDR1 is DFQATT, CDR2 SNEGSKA, per germline (reference sequence). V was shortened by 4 bases and J by 6 bases, with 19 bases between the two germline ends. This CDR3 spans 15 amino acids. The CDR3 sequence: CSANVLTQGGNEQFF. The CDR3 DNA reads as TGCAGTGCTAACGTCCTGACCCAGGGGGGCAATGAGCAGTTCTTC.

This clonotype was seen ten or more times. The rearrangement links TRBV9 to TRBJ2-3; 8 nucleotides line up with TRBD2. V lost 0 bases to trimming and J lost 0 bases; unmatched junction nucleotides: 9. Germline V gives CDR1 SGDLS, CDR2 YYNGEE. The CDR3 is 18 amino acids. The CDR3 is CASSVALGASGSTDTQYF. The CDR3 DNA is TGTGCCAGCAGCGTAGCTTTGGGTGCTAGCGGGAGCACAGATACGCAGTATTTT.

The gene calls are TRBV20-1 and TRBJ2-3; 7 positions match TRBD2. CDR3 size: 14 residues. Germline CDR1 reads DFQATT; CDR2 reads SNEGSKA (reference sequence). The junction had 5 bases not matched to a gene; V was cut back by 3 bases and J by 2 bases. DNA for the CDR3: TGCAGTGCTAGGCCGGGAGGCTTCACAGATACGCAGTATTTT. As protein: CSARPGGFTDTQYF.

At least ten counts were recorded for this clonotype. The V and J genes are TRBV13 and TRBJ1-1; tentative D call: TRBD1 (5 bases). Germline V gene data show CDR1 as PRHDT and CDR2 as FYEKMQ (reference sequence). This CDR3 region has 17 residues. Trimming pared 5 bases from V and 0 bases from J, leaving 19 bases between. The CDR3 region has the DNA TGTGCCAGCAGCCCCCCGACGTGGGGCTTTATGAACACTGAAGCTTTCTTT. Translated: CASSPPTWGFMNTEAFF. Filled out from reference TRBV13 and TRBJ1-1, the complete variable domain reads AAGVIQSPRHLIKEKRETATLKCYPIPRHDTVYWYQQGPGQDPQFLISFYEKMQSDKGSIPDRFSAQQFSDYHSELNMSSLELGDSALYFCASSPPTWGFMNTEAFFGQGTRLTVV.

This clonotype was picked up many times. The chain couples TRBV12-3 or TRBV12-4 to TRBJ2-1; D is uncertain. CDR3 length: 13 residues. V dropped 6 bases and J dropped 8 bases, with 14 bases sitting between them. CDR3 sequence (DNA): TGTGCCAGCAGCCCGACGGTAGTACATGAGCAGTTCTTC. Protein: CASSPTVVHEQFF.